This TCR beta chain was documented in a study of blood T cells in healthy people across ages. Combining a sample-barcoded 5' primer with a J-beta primer mix, a second PCR ran for roughly 6 to 12 cycles. A 12-random-nucleotide template-switch adaptor tagged each cDNA molecule. From the 5' RACE reads, TCRdb called clonotypes with MiXCR, one entry per CDR3 protein. The table includes about 690,000 distinct CDR3 sequences, around 41% detected once. Worth noting for this clonotype: Its target is not known.

Broader study findings: Lack of knowledge of donor CMV status possibly confounded expanded clonotype changes. Getting older went along with TCR beta diversity per million T cells dropping roughly linearly.

The V and J ends lost 5 bases and 4 bases, in that order; junction bases with no gene match: 7. CDR3 length: 15 residues. Germline V gene data show CDR1 as SGHAT and CDR2 as FQNNGV. With each sample, at least 5 micrograms of total RNA were extracted. The sequencing input was blood. The chain recombines TRBV11-2 with TRBJ1-4; 7 bases map to TRBD1. The receptor was derived from an elderly man in good health. The CDR3 coding sequence is TGTGCCAGCAGCCCGGGACAGACTTATAATGAAAAACTGTTTTTT. Encoded protein: CASSPGQTYNEKLFF.